This T cell receptor (beta chain) was sequenced in a study of a mutant IDH1 vaccine in newly diagnosed glioma. For the study at large: Onset of vaccination occurred 4-6 weeks following radiotherapy alone, or with temozolomide cycles.

Time point in this sample: week 47, end of study. In every dose of vaccine, 300 ug of mutant IDH1 20-mer peptide was given alongside topical imiquimod. Patients had eight vaccinations, in weeks 1, 3, 5, 7, 11, 15, 19 and 23. Method: immunoSEQ multiplex PCR; TCRdb's copy keeps in-frame clones and lacks some. The sample yields approximately 12,000 clones, 65% to 85% seen once. This clone was recorded once. What it recognizes is unknown. Other nucleotide sequences from this sample produce the same CDR3. Germline V CDR1 and CDR2: SGHRS, YFSETQ. Trimming cost V 1 base and J 4 bases, with 14 bases left between them. This CDR3 region has 15 residues.

The origin of this receptor is a man aged 30 to 45 with glioma. The chain combines TRBV5-1 with TRBJ1-1, with no clear D. Sequencing was performed on PBMCs, taken from a glioma patient whose treatment included an IDH1 peptide vaccine. CDR3 nucleotides: TGCGCCAGCAGCTTGACTGGGGAGGAGGGCACTGAAGCTTTCTTT. Protein sequence: CASSLTGEEGTEAFF.